The 5 T cell receptor beta chains listed next were all sequenced from one sample in a study of control samples from healthy donors and cancer patients. Assay used: immunoSEQ multiplex PCR; TCRdb lists only in-frame clones, some missing. The table has about 120,000 clones, about 90% seen once; the top ten hold 30% to 40%. The sequencing input was blood. The origin of the receptors is a middle-aged man in good health.

The CDR3 spells CASSLMGLGQNTEAFF. Written as DNA, the CDR3 is TGCGCCAGCAGCTTGATGGGGTTGGGACAGAACACTGAAGCTTTCTTT. V and J are TRBV5-1 and TRBJ1-1, with D possibly TRBD1 on 6 matching bases. In germline, CDR1 is SGHRS, CDR2 YFSETQ. With 1 base removed from V and 1 base from J, the gap between germline ends came to 14 bases. The CDR3 runs 16 residues. The whole variable domain, filled in from reference TRBV5-1 and TRBJ1-1, reads KAGVTQTPRYLIKTRGQQVTLSCSPISGHRSVSWYQQTPGQGLQFLFEYFSETQRNKGNFPGRFSGRQFSNSRSEMNVSTLELGDSALYLCASSLMGLGQNTEAFFGQGTRLTVV.

This clone has more than one count but fewer than ten. The gene calls are TRBV11-2 and TRBJ2-1; tentatively, D is TRBD1 (5 bases). The germline gives CDR1 SGHAT, CDR2 FQNNGV. The V and J ends lost 1 base and 6 bases respectively, with 13 bases between them. This CDR3 spans 15 amino acids. For the CDR3, the DNA is TGTGCCAGCAGCTTAGTTAGGGGCGTCGGCAATGAGCAGTTCTTC. The encoded protein is CASSLVRGVGNEQFF. Combining the CDR3 with reference TRBV11-2 and TRBJ2-1 gives the whole variable domain EAGVAQSPRYKIIEKRQSVAFWCNPISGHATLYWYQQILGQGPKLLIQFQNNGVVDDSQLPKDRFSAERLKGVDSTLKIQPAKLEDSAVYLCASSLVRGVGNEQFFGPGTRLTVL.

This clone was found once. The chain employs TRBV6-5 and TRBJ1-4; no reliable D call. The V and J ends lost 5 bases and 6 bases respectively, with 10 bases between them. Germline values: CDR1 MNHEY, CDR2 SVGAGI. This CDR3 is 13 amino acids long. This chain's CDR3 is CASSRTWDEKLFF. CDR3 nucleotide sequence: TGTGCCAGCAGTCGAACCTGGGATGAAAAACTGTTTTTT.

The V and J genes are TRBV7-9 and TRBJ2-1; possibly TRBD2 for D (6 bases). Per germline, CDR1 SEHNR and CDR2 FQNEAQ (reference sequence). V dropped 5 bases and J dropped 5 bases, with 16 bases sitting between them. The CDR3 sequence is 15 residues long. CDR3 coding DNA: TGTGCCAGCAGCCCTCCCCTTCGGGGGAACAATGAGCAGTTCTTC. This gives the protein CASSPPLRGNNEQFF.

The chain carries TRBV7-2 and TRBJ2-3; D not resolved. There are 12 residues in the CDR3. Germline V gene data show CDR1 as SGHTA and CDR2 as FQGNSA. The V end lost 3 bases, the J end lost 7 bases, and 8 bases lay between the germline ends. This chain's CDR3 is CASSFYPHTQYF. The CDR3 DNA reads as TGTGCCAGCAGCTTTTATCCCCATACGCAGTATTTT.